This entry is about one T cell receptor beta chain. One junction end disagrees with the germline gene, perhaps due to a read error. The data were produced by immunoSEQ multiplex PCR, yet TCRdb's version contains in-frame clones alone and is incomplete. The sample lists 48,000 or so clones, over 90% occurring once. With baseline, cycle 4 day 1, and cycle 7 day 1 as timepoints, blood was sampled. This specimen belongs to a study of OX40 agonist ivuxolimab in advanced cancers. Study-wide background: Cancers in dose escalation were hepatocellular, melanoma, renal cell and head and neck.

The CDR3 spans 13 residues. Germline V gives CDR1 SGHDT, CDR2 YYEEEE. The V call is TRBV5-6, the J call TRBJ1-3; possible D gene TRBD1, 5 bases. The source was CD4+ or CD8+ T cells sorted from blood, collected in a trial of the OX40 agonist ivuxolimab. This sequence originates from an adult with an advanced solid tumor such as melanoma, head and neck, liver or kidney cancer. The CDR3 protein is CASSWGNGNTIYF. CDR3 nucleotides: TGTGCCAGTAGCTGGGGGAACGGAAACACCATATATTTT.